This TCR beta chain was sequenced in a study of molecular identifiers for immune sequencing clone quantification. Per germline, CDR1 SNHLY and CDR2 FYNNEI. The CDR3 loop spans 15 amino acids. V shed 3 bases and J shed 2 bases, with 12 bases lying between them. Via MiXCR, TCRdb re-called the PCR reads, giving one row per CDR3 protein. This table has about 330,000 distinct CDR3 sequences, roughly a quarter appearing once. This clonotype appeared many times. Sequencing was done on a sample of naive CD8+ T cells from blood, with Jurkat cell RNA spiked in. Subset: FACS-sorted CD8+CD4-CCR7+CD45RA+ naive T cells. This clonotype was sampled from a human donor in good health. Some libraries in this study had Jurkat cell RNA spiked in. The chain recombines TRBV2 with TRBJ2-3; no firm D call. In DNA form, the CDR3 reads TGTGCCAGCAGTGACGTAGGATCCATCACAGATACGCAGTATTTT. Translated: CASSDVGSITDTQYF.